The 14 T cell receptor beta chains below come from one sample, sequenced in a study of blood T cell repertoires in COVID-19. Using immunoSEQ multiplex PCR, the repertoire was profiled, and TCRdb retains in-frame clones only, with some absent. The sample carries around 320,000 clones, roughly 90% recorded once. Sequenced material: peripheral blood. These TCRs come from a young man with active or convalescent COVID-19.

The genes are TRBV3-1 (or the pseudogene TRBV3-2) and TRBJ1-6; the match to TRBD1 covers 7 bases. This CDR3 is 16 amino acids long. With 4 bases clipped from V and 5 bases from J, the junction kept 8 bases outside the gene matches. Germline V gene data show CDR1 as LGHDT and CDR2 as YNNKEL (reference sequence). The CDR3 sequence is CASSPLGTENNSPLHF. In DNA form, the CDR3 reads TGTGCCAGCAGCCCCTTAGGGACAGAAAATAATTCACCCCTCCACTTT.

The chain combines TRBV19 with TRBJ1-1; 7 nucleotides match TRBD1. The CDR3 length is 15 residues. J lost 5 bases, V lost 6 bases, and 12 bases had no gene match. Germline loops: CDR1 LNHDA, CDR2 SQIVND (reference sequence). CDR3 loop: CASRLAELDRTEAFF. CDR3 bases: TGTGCCAGTAGGTTGGCGGAACTGGACAGGACTGAAGCTTTCTTT.

The chain couples TRBV18 to TRBJ1-1, with D possibly being TRBD1 (5 bases). The CDR3 consists of 15 residues. Trimming removed 5 bases from V and 4 bases from J, with 17 bases in between. Germline-derived CDR1 and CDR2 are KGHSH and LQKENI. The CDR3 DNA is TGTGCCAGCTCATCAAGGGACTTCAACCCCACTGAAGCTTTCTTT. Translation: CASSSRDFNPTEAFF.

The rearrangement links TRBV3-1 (or the pseudogene TRBV3-2) to TRBJ1-5, with 11 bases identical to TRBD1. This CDR3 is built from 18 residues. V gave up 1 base and J gave up 4 bases; unmatched junction bases: 9. Germline V gene sequence: CDR1 LGHDT, CDR2 YNNKEL (reference sequence). The CDR3 DNA reads as TGTGCCAGCAGCCAAGCCCGCTTGCGGGACAGGGGGAATCAGCCCCAGCATTTT. Residues: CASSQARLRDRGNQPQHF.

The chain recombines TRBV18 with TRBJ1-1; no definite D call. The CDR3 is 15 amino acids. CDR1 is KGHSH, CDR2 LQKENI, per germline. V lost 3 bases, J lost 6 bases, and 17 bases lay in between. CDR3 in amino acids: CASSPGSGVSAEAFF. The CDR3 DNA reads TGTGCCAGCTCACCGGGGTCGGGAGTCAGCGCTGAAGCTTTCTTT.

CDR3 in amino acids: CASSLAGAGVNTEAFF. CDR3 in DNA: TGTGCCAGCAGCTTAGCAGGGGCAGGGGTGAACACTGAAGCTTTCTTT. The chain carries TRBV7-2 and TRBJ1-1; perhaps TRBD1 as D (6 bases). Germline CDR1 SGHTA, CDR2 FQGNSA. V gave up 0 bases and J gave up 0 bases, with 11 bases separating them. The CDR3 sequence is 16 residues long.

This rearrangement joins TRBV27 to TRBJ2-7; TRBD1 is a possible D gene (7 bases). The CDR3 is 13 amino acids. V was clipped by 6 bases and J by 2 bases, with 11 bases between them. CDR1 is MNHEY, CDR2 SMNVEV, per germline (reference sequence). The CDR3 DNA reads as TGTGCCAGCAGCGGAGGGGGCCCCTACGAGCAGTACTTC. This codes for CASSGGGPYEQYF.

J is TRBJ2-2 and V is TRBV4-2; D is undetermined. V was clipped by 6 bases and J by 4 bases, with 9 bases between them. This CDR3 spans 13 amino acids. Germline lookup yields CDR1 LGHNA and CDR2 YNFKEQ. The CDR3 bases are TGTGCCAGCAGTTTCCGTTCCACCGGGGAGCTGTTTTTT. Protein: CASSFRSTGELFF.

The chain's CDR3 is CASRIDRTGSSYNEQFF. DNA for the CDR3: TGTGCCAGCAGAATAGACAGAACAGGGTCCTCCTACAATGAGCAGTTCTTC. The rearrangement joins TRBV27 to TRBJ2-1, with D maybe TRBD1 (6 bases). The CDR3 has 17 residues. Germline assignment: CDR1 MNHEY and CDR2 SMNVEV (reference sequence). The V and J ends lost 6 bases and 0 bases respectively, with 18 bases between them.

This chain joins TRBV5-1 and TRBJ1-3, with D possibly TRBD1 on 6 matching bases. The germline gives CDR1 SGHRS, CDR2 YFSETQ. The length of the CDR3 is 15 residues. With 0 bases removed from V and 1 base from J, the gap between germline ends came to 8 bases. The CDR3 sequence: CASSLVQGSGNTIYF. DNA of the CDR3: TGCGCCAGCAGCTTGGTCCAGGGGTCTGGAAACACCATATATTTT.

The V and J genes are TRBV19 and TRBJ2-3; D possibly corresponds to TRBD2 (5 bases). The germline V and J ends were trimmed by 6 bases and 2 bases, with 12 bases remaining between them. CDR1 and CDR2 from the germline V gene are LNHDA and SQIVND (reference sequence). CDR3 length: 14 amino acids. Here the CDR3 reads CASRGRLSTDTQYF. For the CDR3, the DNA is TGTGCCAGTAGGGGCAGACTATCCACAGATACGCAGTATTTT.

The chain joins TRBV27 to TRBJ2-3; unclear D gene. The length of the CDR3 is 14 residues. V lost 6 bases and J lost 1, with 11 bases in between. The germline CDR1 and CDR2 sequences are MNHEY and SMNVEV (reference sequence). CDR3 residues: CASRPDMGTDTQYF. The CDR3 DNA follows: TGTGCCAGCAGGCCCGACATGGGCACAGATACGCAGTATTTT.

The V call is TRBV11-2, the J call TRBJ2-7; no definite D call. V was pared by 5 bases and J by 2 bases, with 10 bases between. CDR1 is SGHAT and CDR2 is FQNNGV in the germline V gene. CDR3 length: 13 residues. DNA of the CDR3: TGTGCCAGCAGCCCACGGGTGACCTACGAGCAGTACTTC. Protein: CASSPRVTYEQYF. Drawing the rest from reference TRBV11-2 and TRBJ2-7, the complete variable domain is EAGVAQSPRYKIIEKRQSVAFWCNPISGHATLYWYQQILGQGPKLLIQFQNNGVVDDSQLPKDRFSAERLKGVDSTLKIQPAKLEDSAVYLCASSPRVTYEQYFGPGTRLTVT.

Only one count was recorded for this clone. The rearrangement links TRBV7-8 to TRBJ1-2; 7 bases are a match to TRBD1. CDR3 length: 13 amino acids. Germline V CDR1 and CDR2: SGHVS, FQNEAQ. Unmatched junction bases numbered 7, after V lost 8 bases and J lost 4 bases. The CDR3 DNA follows: TGTGCCAGCGGGCCGGACAGGAGCTATGGCTACACCTTC. It codes for CASGPDRSYGYTF.